This entry is about one TCR beta chain. Its antigen is not yet known. No base quality information exists; no much larger clone differs at one position. The data originate from a study of blood T cell repertoires in COVID-19 (dated by TCRdb to about 2020). Notes on the research overall: Collaborator samples came from the United States, Italy and Spain and covered acute and convalescent phases of COVID-19. The material from the prospective study consisted of cDNA or gDNA derived from T cells, B-cell-depleted T cells, or PBMCs. Deeply sampled blood TCRbeta repertoires from subjects exposed to, actively infected with, or recovered from COVID-19 were included in the dataset. The repertoires were made available in a free public database intended to serve as a resource for research on the immune response to SARS-CoV-2. Samples came from the ongoing ImmuneRACE study (first 160 participants) plus 1,254 subjects from 6 global collaborators. A de-identified subject ID, COVID-19 status, age in years and sex were almost always included in the sample metadata. Where available, HLA class I and class II types were taken from metadata supplied by the sample provider and were not determined by assay-based typing.

Results and caveats for the whole study, not just this receptor: The amount of clinical and demographic metadata varied by source and participant and was provided uncurated.

V is cut by 1 base and J by 0 bases, and the space between the germline ends is 12 bases. Taken from cysteine to phenylalanine, the CDR3 has 16 residues. Here the CDR3 DNA is all that survives: 48 bases in frame from base 1. CDR1 SEHNR and CDR2 FQNEAQ were looked up in the germline V gene (reference sequence). The immunoSEQ Assay, a bias-controlled multiplex PCR, was used to amplify TCRbeta CDR3 regions from genomic DNA. For the original study's pipeline: The number of nucleated cells in each sample was estimated from the amplification of reference gene primers within the assay. Sequence reads were collapsed and filtered to measure the absolute abundance of every unique TCRbeta CDR3 rearrangement. Productive Simpson clonality was computed per sample as the square root of Simpson's diversity index over productive rearrangements. As stored in TCRdb, this immuneACCESS dataset retains in-frame rearrangements with V and J assigned. A fraction of the clones does not appear; measured against another copy, unresolved V genes explain less than half of the discrepancy, and the remainder lacks a known reason. D and trimming come from the DNA, and the V and J calls and clone size come from that table. This sample is represented by roughly 460,000 clones; around nine tenths of them were singletons. 0.8% to 0.85% of the sample belongs to the ten largest clones.

One collaborating source in Seattle enrolled patients during active infection and followed them longitudinally through the course of disease. The collaborating institutions used their own protocols to collect whole blood in K2EDTA tubes. For TCRbeta analysis, collaborator samples were shipped as frozen whole blood, as isolated PBMCs, or as DNA extracted from either sample type. The V gene is TRBV7-9 and the J gene is TRBJ2-5; TRBD1 might be the D gene, on 5 matching bases. Sequencing was done on a sample of peripheral blood. The receptor comes from a man younger than 35 with COVID-19, enrolled during active disease. The CDR3 amino acid sequence is: CASSLGAGINQETQYF. The sequenced DNA: TGTGCCAGCAGCTTAGGGGCAGGGATTAACCAAGAGACCCAGTACTTC.